The 17 T cell receptor beta chains in this list originate from one sample, sequenced in a study of control samples from healthy donors and cancer patients. Sequencing used immunoSEQ multiplex PCR; TCRdb keeps in-frame clones, though not all of them. The sample yields 150,000 or so clones, around 90% seen once. Sequencing was done on a sample of blood. Receptors were obtained from a man aged 18-30 years in good health.

The rearrangement uses TRBV25-1 and TRBJ1-6, with D perhaps matching TRBD1 (5 bases). CDR3 length equals 13 residues. Looked up from germline, CDR1 is MGHDK and CDR2 is SYGVNS. With 8 bases removed from V and 7 bases from J, the gap between germline ends came to 12 bases. The CDR3 DNA reads as TGTGCCAGCGAGGACACGAAGAATTCACCCCTCCACTTT. Its translation: CASEDTKNSPLHF.

This chain links TRBV28 with TRBJ2-5; weak D call: TRBD1 (6 bases). CDR3 length: 18 amino acids. The germline CDR1 and CDR2 sequences are MDHEN and SYDVKM. V was shortened by 3 bases and J by 4 bases, with 24 bases between the two germline ends. The CDR3 loop reads CASSFPVVVTGLGETQYF. CDR3 DNA: TGTGCCAGCAGTTTCCCCGTGGTGGTTACAGGGCTGGGAGAGACCCAGTACTTC.

J is TRBJ1-1 and V is TRBV18; TRBD1 agrees at 11 bases. The CDR3 spans 18 residues. Per the germline V gene, CDR1 is KGHSH and CDR2 is LQKENI. V shed 6 bases, J shed 2 bases, and the junction held 14 bases outside the gene matches. The DNA for the CDR3 is TGTGCCAGCTCCCCCACAATTCTTGGACAGGGGGCTAACACTGAAGCTTTCTTT. The encoded protein is CASSPTILGQGANTEAFF.

The chain joins TRBV5-1 to TRBJ2-5; 8 positions match TRBD1. The germline V gene encodes CDR1 SGHRS and CDR2 YFSETQ. The CDR3 sequence is 15 residues long. With V trimmed by 4 bases and J by 2 bases, 7 bases remained unmatched. The CDR3 region is CASSPRTGPQETQYF. In DNA, the CDR3 is TGCGCCAGCAGCCCCCGGACAGGGCCACAAGAGACCCAGTACTTC. Together with reference TRBV5-1 and TRBJ2-5, the CDR3 gives the full variable domain: KAGVTQTPRYLIKTRGQQVTLSCSPISGHRSVSWYQQTPGQGLQFLFEYFSETQRNKGNFPGRFSGRQFSNSRSEMNVSTLELGDSALYLCASSPRTGPQETQYFGPGTRLLVL.

The chain couples TRBV21-1 to TRBJ1-1. TRBV21-1 has pseudogene status. The CDR3 spans 17 residues. CDR3 sequence: CASSKGTQWGMNTEAFF. The CDR3 DNA follows: TGTGCCAGCAGCAAGGGGACTCAATGGGGTATGAACACTGAAGCTTTCTTT.

This clone has a handful of counts. Other nucleotide sequences from this sample produce the same CDR3. The chain employs TRBV27 and TRBJ1-5, with 7 bases identical to TRBD1. V lost 6 bases and J lost 4; bases outside the gene matches: 6. The length of the CDR3 is 14 residues. The germline V gene encodes CDR1 MNHEY and CDR2 SMNVEV (reference sequence). In nucleotides, the CDR3 is TGTGCCAGCAGCTCCGGGACAGAAAATCAGCCCCAGCATTTT. Amino acid sequence: CASSSGTENQPQHF.

V usage is TRBV27 and J usage is TRBJ1-2, with 9 bases aligning to TRBD1. Unmatched junction bases numbered 7, after V lost 6 bases and J lost 5 bases. CDR3 length: 14 amino acids. CDR1 MNHEY and CDR2 SMNVEV come from the germline V gene (reference sequence). The CDR3 here is CASRRDRAGYGYTF. In nucleotides, the CDR3 is TGTGCCAGCAGGAGGGACAGGGCTGGGTATGGCTACACCTTC.

This clone has just a few counts. V and J are TRBV7-2 and TRBJ1-1, with 8 bases aligning to TRBD1. J lost 4 bases, V lost 5 bases, and 6 bases had no gene match. Per germline, CDR1 SGHTA and CDR2 FQGNSA. The CDR3 runs 14 residues. The CDR3 loop is CASSQQGVGTEAFF. The CDR3 region has the DNA TGTGCCAGCAGCCAACAGGGGGTTGGCACTGAAGCTTTCTTT.

The chain carries TRBV2 and TRBJ2-1; perhaps TRBD1 as D (5 bases). V lost 6 bases and J lost 10, with 16 bases in between. CDR3 length: 13 residues. CDR1 is SNHLY, CDR2 FYNNEI, per germline. The CDR3 here is CASRAPAGYEQFF. The CDR3 coding sequence is TGTGCCAGCAGAGCCCCTGCAGGGTACGAGCAGTTCTTC.

For the CDR3, the DNA is TGTGCCAGCAGCTTAGACCGGAGCGGCTATGGCTACACCTTC. It yields the protein CASSLDRSGYGYTF. The chain employs TRBV13 and TRBJ1-2; D not resolved. Germline CDR1 reads PRHDT; CDR2 reads FYEKMQ (reference sequence). The CDR3 spans 14 residues. The V and J ends lost 1 base and 4 bases respectively, with 10 bases between them.

The rearrangement links TRBV16 to TRBJ1-5; TRBD1 might be the D (5 bases). Germline V gene sequence: CDR1 KGHSY, CDR2 FQNENV. The CDR3 sequence is 13 residues long. V lost 3 bases and J 9 bases, leaving 12 bases between the germline ends. In DNA form, the CDR3 reads TGTGCCAGCAGCCAGCAAGGGGATGGGCCCCAGCATTTT. It codes for CASSQQGDGPQHF.

The chain has TRBV27 and TRBJ1-2; D remains unclear. Germline V gives CDR1 MNHEY, CDR2 SMNVEV (reference sequence). V was cut by 3 bases and J by 5 bases, with 13 bases left in between. This CDR3 is built from 14 residues. For the CDR3, the DNA is TGTGCCAGCAGTTTGCAGCCTGATTATTATGGCTACACCTTC. Translating gives CASSLQPDYYGYTF.

The V gene is TRBV24-1, the J gene TRBJ2-1; D not resolved. The V and J ends lost 4 bases and 15 bases respectively, with 12 bases between them. The CDR3 spans 11 residues. CDR1 and CDR2 (germline): KGHDR, SFDVKD. CDR3 region: CATSDRPPAFF. DNA of the CDR3: TGTGCCACCAGTGACCGCCCCCCTGCGTTCTTC.

The rearrangement links TRBV9 to TRBJ1-6; D might be TRBD1 (6 bases). Trimming shortened V by 4 bases and J by 8 bases, and 19 bases separated the two germline ends. The length of the CDR3 is 16 residues. Germline CDR1 reads SGDLS; CDR2 reads YYNGEE. CDR3 region: CASSSPFQGNDSPLHF. The CDR3 DNA sequence: TGTGCCAGCAGCTCACCCTTTCAGGGGAACGATTCACCCCTCCACTTT.

The chain recombines TRBV7-2 with TRBJ1-2; no reliable D call. CDR3 length: 14 amino acids. The V gene's germline CDR1 is SGHTA and CDR2 FQGNSA. Trimming took off 1 base at V and 5 bases at J, with 11 bases between the two ends. This CDR3 is CASSLGTETYGYTF. Here the CDR3 DNA reads TGTGCCAGCAGCTTAGGTACAGAAACATATGGCTACACCTTC.

The J gene is TRBJ2-3, the V gene TRBV28, with 12 bases aligning to TRBD2. The CDR3 consists of 17 residues. The V segment lost 11 bases and the J segment 0 bases; nucleotides outside the gene matches: 12. Germline CDR1 reads MDHEN; CDR2 reads SYDVKM. For the CDR3, the DNA is TGTGCCGCCCAGGGGACAGGACTAGCGGGGAGCACAGATACGCAGTATTTT. Translation: CAAQGTGLAGSTDTQYF.

Notes on this clone: This CDR3 is also generated by other DNA sequences in the sample. For the CDR3, the DNA is TGTGCCAGCAGCTTAGCGGGGGGGTCCACAGATACGCAGTATTTT. Protein product: CASSLAGGSTDTQYF. The gene calls are TRBV7-3 and TRBJ2-3; TRBD2 aligns across 9 bases. This CDR3 is 15 amino acids long. Germline V gene lookup returns CDR1 SGHTA and CDR2 FQGTGA. V shed 2 bases and J 2 bases; nucleotides not matched to a gene: 2.